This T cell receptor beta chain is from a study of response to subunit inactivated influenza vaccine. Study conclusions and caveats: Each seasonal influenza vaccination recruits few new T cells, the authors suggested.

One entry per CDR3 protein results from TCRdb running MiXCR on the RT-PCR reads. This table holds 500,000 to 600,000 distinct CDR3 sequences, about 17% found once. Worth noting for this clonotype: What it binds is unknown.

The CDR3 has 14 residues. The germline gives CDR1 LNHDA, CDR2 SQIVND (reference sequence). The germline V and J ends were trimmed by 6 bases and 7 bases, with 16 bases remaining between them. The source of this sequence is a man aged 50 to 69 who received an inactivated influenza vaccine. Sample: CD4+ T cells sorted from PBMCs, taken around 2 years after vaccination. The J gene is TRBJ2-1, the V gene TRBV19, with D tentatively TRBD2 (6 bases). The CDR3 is CASRPGLELNEQFF. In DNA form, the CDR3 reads TGTGCCAGTAGGCCGGGACTGGAACTTAATGAGCAGTTCTTC.